Shown below are 3 T cell receptor beta chains from a single sample sequenced in a study of cytomegalovirus exposure and HLA in healthy donors. The study ran its PCR with 60 Vbeta and 13 Jbeta primers. Repertoires were generated with immunoSEQ multiplex PCR, while TCRdb's copy carries only in-frame clones and drops some. The sample has over 150,000 clones; 82% are singletons. What was sequenced was PBMCs. These receptors all stem from a middle-aged man in good health and CMV-seropositive.

This clone was seen a few times. The V gene is TRBV14, the J gene TRBJ2-1, with D uncertain. V lost 1 base and J lost 3, with 10 bases in between. Germline CDR1 reads SGHDN; CDR2 reads FVKESK. This CDR3 has 15 residues. The CDR3 region is CASSQGAHSYNEQFF. CDR3 bases: TGTGCCAGCAGCCAAGGGGCCCACAGCTACAATGAGCAGTTCTTC.

The chain has TRBV19 and TRBJ2-3; D might be TRBD1 (7 bases). CDR3 size: 15 residues. Germline CDR1 is LNHDA and CDR2 is SQIVND (reference sequence). Trimming took 3 bases from V and 4 from J, leaving 14 bases between them. CDR3 amino acids: CASSISAGGPDTQYF. CDR3 bases: TGTGCCAGTAGTATCTCGGCAGGGGGGCCAGATACGCAGTATTTT.

J is TRBJ2-7 and V is TRBV5-1; D perhaps matches TRBD1 (6 bases). CDR1 and CDR2 (germline): SGHRS, YFSETQ. The length of the CDR3 is 14 residues. Between the trimmed V and J ends, which lost 7 bases and 2 bases, there was a span of 16 bases. The CDR3 region is CASGSPDRTYEQYF. CDR3 nucleotide sequence: TGCGCCAGCGGTTCCCCGGACAGAACCTACGAGCAGTACTTC.